The 15 T cell receptor beta chains listed next were all sequenced from one sample in a study of response to subunit inactivated influenza vaccine. TCRdb re-derived calls from the RT-PCR reads in MiXCR, one entry per CDR3 protein. In the table there are about 190,000 distinct CDR3 sequences, around an eighth of which are singletons. The material sequenced was CD8+ T cells sorted from PBMCs, taken more than 4 days after vaccination. These TCRs come from a man aged 45-65 years who received an inactivated influenza vaccine.

This clonotype was seen only a few times. The chain has TRBV5-4 and TRBJ2-7; D call uncertain. The CDR3 runs 17 residues. V was clipped by 4 bases and J by 3 bases, with 23 bases between them. Germline CDR1 reads SGHNT; CDR2 reads YYREEE (reference sequence). The CDR3 DNA reads TGTGCCAGCAGCACAGCACCGAGCCTCAATGGGGACTACGAGCAGTACTTC. Its translation: CASSTAPSLNGDYEQYF.

This clonotype has just a few counts. V and J are TRBV20-1 and TRBJ2-2; 8 positions agree with TRBD1. CDR3 length: 13 residues. J was trimmed by 9 bases and V by 2 bases; bases with no gene match: 5. Germline V CDR1 and CDR2: DFQATT, SNEGSKA (reference sequence). CDR3: CSARQGASWELFF. In DNA, the CDR3 is TGCAGTGCTAGACAGGGGGCTAGCTGGGAGCTGTTTTTT.

The rearrangement joins TRBV29-1 to TRBJ1-2; D is undetermined. The V gene's germline CDR1 is SQVTM and CDR2 ANQGSEA. Trimming removed 4 bases at V and 6 bases at J, with 12 bases between. The CDR3 totals 12 residues. CDR3 DNA: TGCAGCGTTGTCGGCCCCCGGGATGGCTACACCTTC. Translation: CSVVGPRDGYTF.

This clonotype was recorded many times. The J gene is TRBJ2-1, the V gene TRBV15, with TRBD1 matching 7 bases. The CDR3 has 14 amino acids. The germline V gene encodes CDR1 LNHNV and CDR2 YYDKDF (reference sequence). Trimming cost V 2 bases and J 4 bases; bases outside gene matches: 2. CDR3 amino acids: CATSRTTGYNEQFF. CDR3 bases: TGTGCCACCAGCAGAACGACAGGGTACAATGAGCAGTTCTTC.

This clonotype showed up just a few times. The chain is built from TRBV7-9 and TRBJ2-1, with 8 bases aligning to TRBD2. Germline-derived CDR1 and CDR2 are SEHNR and FQNEAQ (reference sequence). The CDR3 totals 16 residues. The trim removed 5 bases at V and 9 bases at J, leaving 15 bases unmatched. The CDR3 DNA follows: TGTGCCAGCAGCCCTCCGGGACTAGAAGGCCTAATTGAGCAGTTCTTC. It translates to CASSPPGLEGLIEQFF.

The rearrangement joins TRBV4-2 to TRBJ2-5; 10 nucleotides agree with TRBD2. J was trimmed by 5 bases and V by 1 base; bases with no gene match: 7. The CDR3 runs to 16 residues. Germline CDR1 and CDR2: LGHNA and YNFKEQ. The CDR3 nucleotides read TGTGCCAGCAGCCAAGCCCCTAGCGGGAGCCCGGAGACCCAGTACTTC. This encodes CASSQAPSGSPETQYF.

The chain has TRBV5-1 and TRBJ2-7, with 7 bases matching TRBD2. Germline V gene sequence: CDR1 SGHRS, CDR2 YFSETQ. Unmatched junction bases numbered 8, after V lost 0 bases and J lost 8 bases. The CDR3 spans 14 residues. CDR3 coding DNA: TGCGCCAGCAGCTTGGTTGCCGGCGGGAGCAAGCAGTACTTC. Translation gives CASSLVAGGSKQYF.

A few counts support this clonotype. The V and J genes are TRBV18 and TRBJ2-1; 9 bases are a match to TRBD1. The ends lost 2 bases at V and 5 bases at J; junction bases unmatched: 10. The CDR3 totals 17 residues. Looked up from germline, CDR1 is KGHSH and CDR2 is LQKENI. The CDR3 nucleotides are TGTGCCAGCTCACCAGGACCCTGGACAGGGGATCACAATGAGCAGTTCTTC. Translated, it gives CASSPGPWTGDHNEQFF.

A few counts support this clonotype. This sequence joins TRBV9 and TRBJ2-7; no firm D call. The ends were cut back, 0 bases at V and 1 base at J, with 5 bases in the middle. Germline V gene lookup returns CDR1 SGDLS and CDR2 YYNGEE. CDR3 size: 13 residues. Here the CDR3 reads CASSVDQSYEQYF. CDR3 DNA sequence: TGTGCCAGCAGCGTAGACCAATCCTACGAGCAGTACTTC.

The genes are TRBV20-1 and TRBJ2-1; TRBD2 aligns across 9 bases. Looked up from germline, CDR1 is DFQATT and CDR2 is SNEGSKA (reference sequence). The CDR3 covers 18 residues. J gave up 2 bases and V 1 base, and 12 bases lay outside the gene matches. CDR3 nucleotides: TGCAGTGCTAGAGCGGTTAGCGGGAGTAGTAGGGCCTACAATGAGCAGTTCTTC. Protein: CSARAVSGSSRAYNEQFF.

The chain couples TRBV7-2 to TRBJ2-7; 14 positions agree with TRBD2. The ends lost 5 bases at V and 3 bases at J; junction bases unmatched: 3. The length of the CDR3 is 15 residues. Germline CDR1 is SGHTA and CDR2 is FQGNSA. In DNA form, the CDR3 reads TGTGCCAGCAGCGATGGGACTAGCGGGAGCTACGAGCAGTACTTC. Its translation is CASSDGTSGSYEQYF.

This clonotype was detected only a few times. The chain uses TRBV15 and TRBJ2-3; tentative D call: TRBD2 (7 bases). The CDR3 has 15 amino acids. V lost 5 bases, J lost 2 bases, and 14 bases lay in between. Germline CDR1 and CDR2: LNHNV and YYDKDF (reference sequence). Here the CDR3 reads CATSFMGGPTDTQYF. The CDR3 bases are TGTGCCACCAGCTTTATGGGGGGGCCCACAGATACGCAGTATTTT.

This clonotype was picked up a small number of times. V is TRBV12-3 or TRBV12-4 and J is TRBJ2-7; TRBD2 aligns across 10 bases. V was clipped by 1 base and J by 2 bases; unmatched bases: 2. The CDR3 totals 15 residues. The CDR3: CASSLGAGGPYEQYF. DNA for the CDR3: TGTGCCAGCAGTTTAGGAGCGGGAGGGCCCTACGAGCAGTACTTC.

In its sample, this clonotype was seen a few times. CDR3 residues: CASSRGTNEQYF. The CDR3 DNA reads as TGTGCCAGCAGCCGAGGGACTAATGAGCAGTACTTC. The chain is built from TRBV7-9 and TRBJ2-7; 7 nucleotides match TRBD2. Germline loops: CDR1 SEHNR, CDR2 FQNEAQ (reference sequence). The CDR3 loop spans 12 amino acids. The V gene end was trimmed by 5 bases and the J gene end by 7 bases; junction bases not matched to a gene: 5. Filled out from reference TRBV7-9 and TRBJ2-7, the complete variable domain reads DTGVSQNPRHKITKRGQNVTFRCDPISEHNRLYWYRQTLGQGPEFLTYFQNEAQLEKSRLLSDRFSAERPKGSFSTLEIQRTEQGDSAMYLCASSRGTNEQYFGPGTRLTVT.

This clonotype was counted a few times. The chain carries TRBV5-5 and TRBJ2-5, with no clear D. In germline, CDR1 is SGHKS, CDR2 YYEKEE (reference sequence). The CDR3 totals 11 residues. V lost 2 bases and J 13 bases, leaving 12 bases between the germline ends. CDR3 sequence: CASSLSDIGYF. CDR3 bases: TGTGCCAGCAGCTTAAGTGACATCGGGTACTTC.